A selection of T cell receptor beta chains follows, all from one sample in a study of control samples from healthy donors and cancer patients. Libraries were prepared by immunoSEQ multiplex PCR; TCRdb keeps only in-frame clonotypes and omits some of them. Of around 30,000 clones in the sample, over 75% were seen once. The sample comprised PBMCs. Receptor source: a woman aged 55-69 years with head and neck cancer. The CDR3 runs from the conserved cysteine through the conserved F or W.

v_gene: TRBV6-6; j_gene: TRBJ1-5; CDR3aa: CASTYAAGGGYQPQHF
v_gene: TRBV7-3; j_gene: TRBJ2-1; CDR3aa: CASSLHVQGTYNEQFF
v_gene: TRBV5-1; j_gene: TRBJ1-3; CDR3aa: CASSLWTAGAAGNTIYF
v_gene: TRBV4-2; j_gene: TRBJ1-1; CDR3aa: CASSQVVQGARGDTEAFF
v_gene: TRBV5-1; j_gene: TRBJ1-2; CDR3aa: CASSLGTVLFYGYTF
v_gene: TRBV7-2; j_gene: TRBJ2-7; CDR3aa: CASSFATGGYEQYF
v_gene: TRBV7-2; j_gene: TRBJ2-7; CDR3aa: CASSPRQDGEQYF
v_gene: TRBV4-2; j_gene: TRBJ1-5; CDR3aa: CASSQDGQEAYQPQHF
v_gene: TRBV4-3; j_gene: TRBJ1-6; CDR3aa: CASSRGTFDSPLHF
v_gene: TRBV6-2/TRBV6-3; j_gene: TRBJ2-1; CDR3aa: CASSYNTGSEQFF
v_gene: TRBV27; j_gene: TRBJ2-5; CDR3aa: CASGRQLQETQYF
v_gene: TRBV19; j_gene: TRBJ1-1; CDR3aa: CASINRGRGSTEAFF
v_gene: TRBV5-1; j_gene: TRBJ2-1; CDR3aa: CASTSRAGGPGNEQFF
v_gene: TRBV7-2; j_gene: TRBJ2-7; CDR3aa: CASSLAWDRKGPGYEQYF
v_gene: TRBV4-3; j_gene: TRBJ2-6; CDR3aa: CASSQGGVGGANVLTF
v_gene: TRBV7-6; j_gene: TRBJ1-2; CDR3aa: CASSGWGQDREHGYTF
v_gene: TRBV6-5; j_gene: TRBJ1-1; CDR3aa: CASSSLDRVSTEAFF
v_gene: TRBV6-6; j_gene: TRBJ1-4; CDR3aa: CASSNDRVGNEKLFF
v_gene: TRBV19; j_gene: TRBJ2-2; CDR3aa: CASSPFSGSQSTGELFF
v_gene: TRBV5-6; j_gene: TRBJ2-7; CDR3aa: CASSLAGQGYYEQYF
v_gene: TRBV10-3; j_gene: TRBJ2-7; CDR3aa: CAISGTGSYEQYF
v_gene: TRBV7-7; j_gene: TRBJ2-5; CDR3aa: CASSSGLAGETQYF
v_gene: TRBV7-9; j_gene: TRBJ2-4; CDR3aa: CASSHLIGAKNIQYF